Each of the 28 T cell receptor beta chains below was sequenced from the same sample in a study of blood T cells in healthy people across ages. A second PCR of 7 to 11 cycles used a sample-barcoded 5' primer and a J-beta primer mix. TCRdb independently ran MiXCR on the 5' RACE reads; one entry per CDR3 protein. The sample records hundreds of thousands of distinct CDR3 sequences, approximately 52% being singletons. Sequenced material: blood. The source of these receptors is a woman of 80 years or more in good health.

This clonotype was counted ten times or more. The chain links TRBV29-1 to TRBJ2-7; D might be TRBD2 (6 bases). CDR1 is SQVTM and CDR2 is ANQGSEA in the germline V gene. The V gene lost 5 bases and the J gene lost 2 bases, with 13 bases spanning the gap. CDR3 length equals 13 residues. The CDR3 region is CSVRASETYEQYF. Here the CDR3 DNA reads TGCAGCGTTCGGGCTAGCGAAACCTACGAGCAGTACTTC.

The genes are TRBV7-8 and TRBJ2-1, with D possibly matching TRBD1 (6 bases). Germline values: CDR1 SGHVS, CDR2 FQNEAQ. V was cut by 6 bases and J by 2 bases, with 20 bases left in between. This CDR3 contains 17 residues. CDR3 protein: CASSLREWGQTYNEQFF. The CDR3 DNA reads TGTGCCAGCAGTCTGCGCGAATGGGGGCAGACCTACAATGAGCAGTTCTTC.

The rearrangement links TRBV20-1 to TRBJ2-5; D is undetermined. The J call is doubtful: the DNA matches TRBJ2-7 better. CDR3 size: 12 residues. Per the germline V gene, CDR1 is DFQATT and CDR2 is SNEGSKA (reference sequence). The CDR3 sequence is CSAHARLYEQYF. CDR3 sequence (DNA): TGCAGTGCGCACGCCCGTCTCTACGAGCAGTACTTC.

The chain employs TRBV7-3 and TRBJ2-7; D unclear. The CDR3 loop spans 15 amino acids. The V gene's germline CDR1 is SGHTA and CDR2 FQGTGA. The V end was cut by 0 bases, the J end by 2 bases, with 11 bases between. The DNA of the CDR3 is TGTGCCAGCAGCTTAACAAGGTCGTTTACCTACGAGCAGTACTTC. As protein: CASSLTRSFTYEQYF.

V and J are TRBV21-1 and TRBJ1-4; the table's D call of TRBD1 was not tested on the DNA. TRBV21-1 is a recognized pseudogene. The CDR3 spans 16 residues. The CDR3: CASSKARGATNEKLFF. Here the CDR3 DNA reads TGTGCCAGCAGCAAAGCCCGGGGAGCAACTAATGAAAAACTGTTTTTT.

This clonotype was recorded once. The V and J genes are TRBV10-2 and TRBJ1-2, with TRBD1 matching 8 bases. This CDR3 region has 16 residues. V was clipped by 5 bases and J by 1 base; unmatched bases: 9. Germline V lookup: CDR1 WSHSY, CDR2 SAAADI. Here the CDR3 reads CASSRQGTSYNYGYTF. CDR3 DNA sequence: TGCGCCAGCAGTAGACAGGGGACCTCTTATAACTATGGCTACACCTTC.

The sample holds many counts of this clonotype. This could be a read error, since a much larger clone is one nucleotide away. This rearrangement joins TRBV6-5 to TRBJ2-3; the D call may be TRBD1 or TRBD2 (5 bases each). V was shortened by 5 bases and J by 8 bases, with 14 bases between the two germline ends. The CDR3 length is 13 residues. CDR1 is MNHEY, CDR2 SVGAGI, per germline. In nucleotides, the CDR3 is TGTGCCAGCAGTGACTTTACAGGAGGTACGCAGTATTTT. Translation: CASSDFTGGTQYF.

The chain couples TRBV3-1 to TRBJ1-2, with TRBD1 matching over 7 bases. The CDR3 length is 13 residues. Germline V CDR1 and CDR2: LGHDT, YNNKEL (reference sequence). V gave up 3 bases and J gave up 5 bases; unmatched junction bases: 3. In DNA form, the CDR3 reads TGTGCCAGCAGCCACAGGGGGACGTATGGCTACACCTTC. This sequence encodes CASSHRGTYGYTF. Full variable domain (remainder filled in from reference TRBV3-1 and TRBJ1-2): DTAVSQTPKYLVTQMGNDKSIKCEQNLGHDTMYWYKQDSKKFLKIMFSYNNKELIINETVPNRFSPKSPDKAHLNLHINSLELGDSAVYFCASSHRGTYGYTFGSGTRLTVV.

As regards this clonotype: A read error is possible here, since a much larger clone lies one base away. The chain carries TRBV7-3 and TRBJ2-5, with 7 bases fitting TRBD2. V shed 5 bases, J shed 11 bases, and the junction held 14 bases outside the gene matches. Germline V gives CDR1 SGHTA, CDR2 FQGTGA. The CDR3 length is 14 residues. The chain's CDR3 is CASSASGSNNEQYF. CDR3 nucleotides: TGTGCCAGCAGCGCTAGCGGATCTAACAATGAGCAGTACTTC.

This clonotype was found a few times. The chain couples TRBV6-2 or TRBV6-3 to TRBJ2-3, with TRBD1 identical over 8 bases. J lost 1 base, V lost 7 bases, and 4 bases had no gene match. This CDR3 is 14 amino acids long. Looked up from germline, CDR1 is MNHEY and CDR2 is SVGEGT. The CDR3 region is CASNRDRRTDTQYF. CDR3 nucleotides: TGTGCCAGCAATAGGGACAGGCGCACAGATACGCAGTATTTT.

The chain has TRBV6-5 and TRBJ2-2; no definite D call. V lost 2 bases to trimming and J lost 3 bases, with 4 bases between them. The germline V gene encodes CDR1 MNHEY and CDR2 SVGAGI. The CDR3 consists of 13 residues. The CDR3 reads CASSYHYTGELFF. In DNA, the CDR3 is TGTGCCAGCAGTTACCACTACACCGGGGAGCTGTTTTTT.

The rearrangement links TRBV30 to TRBJ2-3; TRBD2 matches at 11 bases. J was trimmed by 5 bases and V by 0 bases; bases with no gene match: 10. CDR1 and CDR2 from the germline V gene are GTSNPN and SVGIG (reference sequence). The CDR3 is 17 amino acids. CDR3 nucleotide sequence: TGTGCCTGGAGTGTCTTCCCCGGGACTAGCGGCTTAGATACGCAGTATTTT. Amino acid sequence: CAWSVFPGTSGLDTQYF.

J is TRBJ1-5 and V is TRBV6-1; 7 bases map to TRBD1. The germline CDR1 and CDR2 sequences are MNHNS and SASEGT. The CDR3 is 14 residues long. V dropped 5 bases and J dropped 5; count of bases not matched to a gene: 6. CDR3 sequence (DNA): TGTGCCAGCAGTATCCGCAGGGGGGATCAGCCCCAGCATTTT. It encodes CASSIRRGDQPQHF.

At least ten counts were recorded for this clonotype. CDR3 nucleotides: TGTGCCATCAAAGTCAAGGGGGAAGATACGCAGTATTTT. Protein: CAIKVKGEDTQYF. The chain joins TRBV10-3 to TRBJ2-3, with D possibly matching TRBD1 (6 bases). V was shortened by 7 bases and J by 5 bases, with 13 bases between the two germline ends. The CDR3 covers 13 residues. The germline CDR1 and CDR2 sequences are ENHRY and SYGVKD.

This clonotype occurred once. A much larger clone is a single base away; this may be a read error. The chain uses TRBV7-2 and TRBJ2-3; no definite D call. Deletions cut 7 bases from V and 5 bases from J, with 13 bases between. Looked up from germline, CDR1 is SGHTA and CDR2 is FQGNSA. The length of the CDR3 is 13 residues. This CDR3 reads CASNTRERDTQYF. The CDR3 DNA follows: TGTGCCAGCAACACACGCGAGAGAGATACGCAGTATTTT.

A word on this clonotype: A much larger clone is a single base away; this may be a read error. The chain is built from TRBV6-5 and TRBJ2-7, with TRBD2 matching 7 bases. Trimming removed 2 bases from V and 0 bases from J; junction bases left unmatched: 4. CDR1 MNHEY and CDR2 SVGAGI come from the germline V gene. This CDR3 is built from 15 residues. CDR3 residues: CASSYASGGSYEQYF. CDR3 DNA: TGTGCCAGCAGTTACGCTAGCGGTGGCTCCTACGAGCAGTACTTC.

This clonotype was observed a handful of times. The chain couples TRBV28 to TRBJ2-4; TRBD2 agrees at 10 bases. The DNA end lines up better with TRBJ2-7; the J call may be wrong. In germline, CDR1 is MDHEN, CDR2 SYDVKM. This CDR3 region has 14 residues. The CDR3, as DNA: TGTGCCAGCAGTTTCGGACTAGCGGACTACGAGCAGTACTTC. This encodes CASSFGLADYEQYF.

This clonotype was recorded once. The chain carries TRBV20-1 and TRBJ1-6, with D possibly matching TRBD1 (5 bases). The CDR3 loop spans 12 amino acids. Looked up from germline, CDR1 is DFQATT and CDR2 is SNEGSKA (reference sequence). Deletions cut 6 bases from V and 9 bases from J, with 12 bases between. CDR3: CSAPSGSSPLHF. The DNA for the CDR3 is TGCAGTGCCCCCTCAGGGTCTTCACCCCTCCACTTT.

This sequence joins TRBV12-3 or TRBV12-4 and TRBJ1-1; 8 bases fit TRBD1. V was pared by 6 bases and J by 7 bases, with 4 bases of the junction left unmatched. The CDR3 is made up of 12 amino acids. The CDR3 bases are TGTGCCAGCAGCGCCGACAGGGGTGAAGCTTTCTTT. Amino acids: CASSADRGEAFF.

At least ten counts were recorded for this clonotype. The rearrangement joins TRBV2 to TRBJ2-1; 10 positions agree with TRBD2. The CDR3 covers 15 residues. The germline CDR1 and CDR2 sequences are SNHLY and FYNNEI. J was trimmed by 8 bases and V by 2 bases; bases with no gene match: 6. The CDR3, as DNA: TGTGCCAGCAGTGAATTTAGCGGGGGGTCTGATGAGCAGTTCTTC. This encodes CASSEFSGGSDEQFF.

The chain combines TRBV2 with TRBJ1-2; D remains ambiguous. The germline V gene has CDR1 SNHLY and CDR2 FYNNEI. Trimming stripped 6 bases from V and 8 bases from J, with 13 bases between. The CDR3 runs to 12 residues. The CDR3 DNA reads as TGTGCCAGCAGGGGAGAGGGTGGCGGCTACACCTTC. It yields the protein CASRGEGGGYTF. Drawing the rest from reference TRBV2 and TRBJ1-2, the complete variable domain is EPEVTQTPSHQVTQMGQEVILRCVPISNHLYFYWYRQILGQKVEFLVSFYNNEISEKSEIFDDQFSVERPDGSNFTLKIRSTKLEDSAMYFCASRGEGGGYTFGSGTRLTVV.

The J gene is TRBJ2-3, the V gene TRBV15, with TRBD1 matching over 7 bases. V was pared by 3 bases and J by 4 bases, with 10 bases of the junction left unmatched. The CDR3 is 16 amino acids. Looked up from germline, CDR1 is LNHNV and CDR2 is YYDKDF (reference sequence). The CDR3 here is CATSRADRVGADTQYF. CDR3 bases: TGTGCCACCAGCAGGGCAGACAGGGTTGGCGCAGATACGCAGTATTTT.

For the CDR3, the DNA is TGTGCCAGCAGTTCCACCACGGGGCGCAGGGGTGGTACTGAAGCTTTCTTT. Its translation is CASSSTTGRRGGTEAFF. The V and J genes are TRBV6-5 and TRBJ1-1, with D possibly TRBD1 on 6 matching bases. V lost 4 bases and J 5 bases, leaving 23 bases between the germline ends. This CDR3 comprises 17 residues. The V gene's germline CDR1 is MNHEY and CDR2 SVGAGI.

This clonotype has ten or more counts. This chain connects TRBV27 to TRBJ2-4, with a possible D match to TRBD2 (5 bases). In germline, CDR1 is MNHEY, CDR2 SMNVEV (reference sequence). The V and J ends lost 2 bases and 9 bases respectively, with 11 bases between them. The CDR3 is 13 amino acids. CDR3 DNA sequence: TGTGCCAGCAGTTTAGCCCGAGGAGGCATTCAGTACTTC. The encoded protein is CASSLARGGIQYF.

Remarks on this clonotype: Possible read error: a much larger clone is one base away. J is TRBJ2-3 and V is TRBV12-3 or TRBV12-4, with 12 bases aligning to TRBD2. This CDR3 has 18 amino acids. The DNA for the CDR3 is TGTGCCAGCAGTTTCTCCAGGACTAGCGGGGTCTACACAGATATGCAGTATTTT. It encodes CASSFSRTSGVYTDMQYF.

This clonotype was seen a few times. The rearrangement joins TRBV5-1 to TRBJ1-4; 9 nucleotides agree with TRBD1. Germline CDR1 is SGHRS and CDR2 is YFSETQ. Trimming took 2 bases from V and 8 from J; bases not matched to a gene: 7. This CDR3 contains 15 residues. CDR3 protein: CASSFTGGEGEKLFF. As DNA, the CDR3 is TGCGCCAGCAGCTTCACAGGGGGCGAAGGAGAAAAACTGTTTTTT.

V usage is TRBV12-3 or TRBV12-4 and J usage is TRBJ1-1; D uncertain. With 4 bases removed from V and 7 bases from J, the gap between germline ends came to 10 bases. The CDR3 sequence is 12 residues long. Here the CDR3 reads CASSSLWREAFF. The CDR3 DNA is TGTGCCAGCAGTTCTCTCTGGCGTGAAGCTTTCTTT.

The chain is built from TRBV2 and TRBJ1-2, with no clear D. The CDR3 is 13 residues long. Per the germline V gene, CDR1 is SNHLY and CDR2 is FYNNEI. Trimming cost V 5 bases and J 7 bases, with 14 bases left between them. The CDR3 sequence is CASSIDGEGGYTF. Here the CDR3 DNA reads TGTGCCAGCAGTATCGACGGGGAGGGTGGCTACACCTTC.